The rows below give T cell receptor beta chains drawn from one sample of a study of Graves' ophthalmopathy and Graves' hyperthyroidism. TCRdb fed the multiplex PCR reads into MiXCR, producing one record per CDR3 protein. The sample holds about 600,000 distinct CDR3 sequences, 39% seen once. Input material: peripheral blood or thyroid tissue (not recorded which). These receptors were collected from an adult man with Graves' hyperthyroidism. Both conserved end residues are part of each CDR3. D genes are given only for firm matches. Rows give clone size only sometimes, using once, few, many, or a class for an expanded clone.

d_gene | j_gene | v_gene | abundance | len | CDR3aa | CDR3nt
- | TRBJ1-5 | TRBV7-9 | - | 16 | CASSFRDKGDNQPQHF | TGTGCCAGCAGCTTCCGGGACAAGGGGGACAATCAGCCCCAGCATTTT
- | TRBJ1-4 | TRBV10-3 | - | 14 | CAISEQQGLGKLFF | TGTGCCATCAGTGAGCAACAGGGTCTCGGAAAACTGTTTTTT
TRBD1 | TRBJ1-3 | TRBV12-3/TRBV12-4 | few | 15 | CASNHLGQGGNTIYF | TGTGCCAGCAACCACCTGGGACAGGGTGGAAACACCATATATTTT
TRBD2 | TRBJ2-5 | TRBV7-8 | - | 14 | CASSFRTSGETQYF | TGTGCCAGCAGCTTTAGGACTAGCGGAGAGACCCAGTACTTC
TRBD1 | TRBJ2-7 | TRBV29-1 | - | 13 | CSSWTQGQYEQYF | TGCAGCAGTTGGACACAGGGACAGTACGAGCAGTACTTC
- | TRBJ2-3 | TRBV7-9 | few | 15 | CASSQPPGWLDTQYF | TGTGCCAGCAGCCAGCCCCCCGGGTGGCTCGATACGCAGTATTTT
- | TRBJ2-7 | TRBV6-6 | many | 15 | CASIIAPDSSYEQYF | TGTGCCAGCATTATAGCCCCGGACAGCTCCTACGAGCAGTACTTC
- | TRBJ2-2 | TRBV10-2 | many | 17 | CASSEPRSGTNTGELFF | TGCGCCAGCAGTGAGCCTCGGTCCGGGACGAACACCGGGGAGCTGTTTTTT
TRBD1 | TRBJ2-7 | TRBV19 | - | 16 | CASSIGWTGRNYERYF | TGTGCCAGTAGCATAGGGTGGACAGGGCGCAACTACGAGCGGTACTTC
TRBD2 | TRBJ2-7 | TRBV2 | - | 15 | CASSEGVAGSYEQYF | TGTGCCAGCAGTGAAGGAGTAGCGGGATCCTACGAGCAGTACTTC
- | TRBJ2-7 | TRBV5-4 | many | 13 | CASSFASRSGQYF | TGTGCCAGCAGCTTCGCTTCCCGGTCCGGGCAGTACTTC
- | TRBJ1-5 | TRBV20-1 | - | 14 | CNASYGRSDQPQHF | TGCAATGCTAGTTATGGAAGATCCGATCAGCCCCAGCATTTT
TRBD2 | TRBJ2-7 | TRBV5-1 | - | 14 | CASSSGTSVYEQYF | TGCGCCAGCAGCTCCGGGACTAGCGTGTACGAGCAGTACTTC
- | TRBJ1-1 | TRBV29-1 | many | 15 | CSVEDPKLPNTEAFF | TGCAGCGTTGAAGATCCAAAACTCCCGAACACTGAAGCTTTCTTT
- | TRBJ1-6 | TRBV27 | many | 12 | CASSSLPSPLHF | TGTGCCAGCAGTTCGTTACCTTCACCCCTCCACTTT
TRBD1 | TRBJ1-2 | TRBV7-9 | many | 13 | CASSFDRGSGYTF | TGTGCCAGCAGCTTCGACAGGGGATCGGGCTACACCTTC
- | TRBJ1-4 | TRBV19 | many | 15 | CASTLKQSGYEKLFF | TGTGCCAGTACCCTAAAGCAGTCGGGTTATGAAAAACTGTTTTTT
- | TRBJ1-4 | TRBV7-2 | many | 15 | CASSPRRREGEKLFF | TGTGCCAGCAGCCCGAGACGCCGAGAAGGGGAAAAACTGTTTTTT
- | TRBJ1-6 | TRBV7-2 | many | 15 | CASSLGPSVNSPLHF | TGTGCCAGCAGCTTGGGGCCCTCTGTCAATTCACCCCTCCACTTT
TRBD1 | TRBJ2-2 | TRBV5-5 | - | 16 | CASSLRDRAPTGELFF | TGTGCCAGCAGCTTAAGGGACAGGGCTCCCACCGGGGAGCTGTTTTTT
- | TRBJ2-2 | TRBV7-3 | few | 15 | CASSLGSGIGGELFF | TGTGCCAGCAGCTTAGGATCAGGGATCGGCGGGGAGCTGTTTTTT
- | TRBJ2-5 | TRBV6-5 | many | 13 | CASSGTVKETQYF | TGTGCCAGCAGTGGGACGGTTAAGGAGACCCAGTACTTC
TRBD1 | TRBJ2-2 | TRBV6-5 | few | 16 | CASSYYPGGATGELFF | TGTGCCAGCAGTTACTATCCAGGGGGTGCCACCGGGGAGCTGTTTTTT
TRBD1 | TRBJ1-1 | TRBV11-2 | few | 17 | CASSLVLGQGMDTEAFF | TGTGCCAGCAGCTTAGTTTTAGGACAGGGAATGGACACTGAAGCTTTCTTT
TRBD1 | TRBJ2-7 | TRBV20-1 | - | 18 | CSARESGQGVTGANEQYF | TGCAGTGCTAGAGAGTCGGGACAGGGCGTAACGGGGGCCAACGAGCAGTACTTC
- | TRBJ2-7 | TRBV11-2 | - | 13 | CANGPGVSYEQYF | TGTGCCAACGGTCCAGGGGTTTCCTACGAGCAGTACTTC
- | TRBJ1-1 | TRBV7-9 | - | 14 | CASSQTQRNTEAFF | TGTGCCAGCAGCCAGACGCAGCGCAACACTGAAGCTTTCTTT
TRBD1 | TRBJ1-3 | TRBV6-5 | few | 16 | CASTPGTGRSGNTIYF | TGTGCCAGCACCCCCGGGACAGGACGAAGCGGAAACACCATATATTTT
- | TRBJ2-2 | TRBV27 | few | 13 | CASRLTNTGELFF | TGTGCCAGCAGACTCACGAACACCGGGGAGCTGTTTTTT
- | TRBJ1-6 | TRBV7-2 | - | 16 | CASSLAGPRYNSPLHF | TGTGCCAGCAGCCTGGCGGGCCCACGGTATAATTCACCCCTCCACTTT
- | TRBJ2-7 | TRBV29-1 | - | 14 | CSVVRQGGPIEQYF | TGCAGCGTTGTACGACAGGGAGGTCCCATCGAGCAGTACTTC